These T cell receptor beta chains were read from a single sample in a study of T cells expressing NK-cell markers. TCRdb re-called the 5' RACE reads; one entry per CDR3 protein, DNA not given. The specimen's table records around 550,000 distinct CDR3 sequences. The sample comprised blood T cells: a sorted CD56 or NKG2C T cell subset, CD4+ or CD8+ T cells, or bulk PBMC T cells (not recorded which). The receptors were sampled from a man aged 18 to 30 in good health. CDR3s include the opening cysteine and the closing phenylalanine or tryptophan.

TRBJ2-7	TRBV13	CASSLGPGTGAYEQYF
TRBJ2-1	TRBV30	CAWSVLSTTDSRQFF
TRBJ2-1	TRBV28	CASMGSYNEQFF
TRBJ2-2	TRBV7-9	CASSPATFQGKTGELFF
TRBJ2-1	TRBV7-2	CASSSTGTSANNEQFF
TRBJ1-5	TRBV25-1	CASSPRTGYNQPQHF
TRBJ2-7	TRBV7-2	CASSPAVGAGKSNEQYF
TRBJ1-5	TRBV4-3	CASSQAKGAQPQHF
TRBJ2-1	TRBV12-3/TRBV12-4	CASSPTPDRGDWHEQFF
TRBJ2-1	TRBV24-1	CATSDPGTSGESSYNEQFF
TRBJ1-1	TRBV3-1	CASSLRLGPEAFF
TRBJ2-1	TRBV5-1	CASSSKLAGDLYNEQFF
TRBJ2-1	TRBV12-3/TRBV12-4	CASTSGVREQFF
TRBJ1-6	TRBV7-9	CASSLGAGTNSPLHF
TRBJ1-5	TRBV7-9	CASSPEGRSNQPQHF
TRBJ2-7	TRBV7-2	CASSLRNAYEQYF
TRBJ1-5	TRBV12-5	CASGLDNQPQHF
TRBJ2-5	TRBV12-3/TRBV12-4	CASSFRVIETQYF
TRBJ2-1	TRBV7-8	CASSLDVGSYNEQFF
TRBJ1-1	TRBV11-1	CASSSGQGQFQGNTEAFF
TRBJ2-1	TRBV19	CASSIEVGEQFF
TRBJ2-1	TRBV2	CASKVEAADYNEQFF
TRBJ2-3	TRBV6-1	CASSLDRISTDTQYF
TRBJ2-5	TRBV4-1	CASSQEKSGYQETQYF
TRBJ1-4	TRBV9	CASSARGGRSEKLFF
TRBJ2-1	TRBV12-3/TRBV12-4	CASSTGTGDYNEQFF
TRBJ2-1	TRBV12-3/TRBV12-4	CASTLGGLAVYNEQFF
TRBJ2-3	TRBV20-1	CSARDVGRSTDTQYF